Below are 3 T cell receptor beta chains sequenced from a single sample in a study of blood T cell repertoires in COVID-19. Measured with immunoSEQ multiplex PCR; TCRdb has only the in-frame clones, and not every one. The sample lists under 400,000 clones; 86% were seen once. Sequenced: PBMCs or T cells enriched from blood (not recorded which). These receptors were collected from a middle-aged woman with acute COVID-19.

V and J are TRBV19 and TRBJ1-5; possible D gene TRBD1, 5 bases. Germline CDR1 is LNHDA and CDR2 is SQIVND (reference sequence). The CDR3 spans 15 residues. The germline V and J ends were trimmed by 7 bases and 0 bases, with 13 bases remaining between them. CDR3 bases: TGTGCCAGTACCTACGACAGATCTAGCAATCAGCCCCAGCATTTT. This translates into CASTYDRSSNQPQHF.

This clone was seen once. DNA for the CDR3: TGTGCCAGCAGCCAAGATCCGGGGGAAGGGGAAGACAATGAGCAGTTCTTC. It translates to CASSQDPGEGEDNEQFF. J is TRBJ2-1 and V is TRBV4-2, with TRBD2 as a possible D gene (6 bases). Trimming took off 0 bases at V and 5 bases at J, with 17 bases between the two ends. This CDR3 has 17 amino acids. From germline, CDR1 is LGHNA and CDR2 YNFKEQ.

This clone was detected once. The genes are TRBV12-3 or TRBV12-4 and TRBJ2-1, with TRBD1 identical over 8 bases. The CDR3 extends over 13 amino acids. With 7 bases clipped from V and 6 bases from J, the junction kept 5 bases outside the gene matches. DNA for the CDR3: TGTGCCAGCACGACAGGGGATTCCAATGAGCAGTTCTTC. Its protein product is CASTTGDSNEQFF.